This is a list of T cell receptor beta chains from one sample in a study of blood T cell repertoires in COVID-19. Sequencing used immunoSEQ multiplex PCR; TCRdb keeps in-frame clones, though not all of them. The data hold approximately 75,000 clones, with 80% to 95% observed a single time. Sequencing used peripheral blood. The receptors originated from a human donor in a cohort sampled during active COVID-19. CDR3s include the opening cysteine and the closing phenylalanine or tryptophan. D genes are given only for firm matches. Size is omitted from some rows. Given values are once, few, many or a class for expanded clones.

cdr3_nt cdr3_aa clone_size j_call v_call d_call
TGTGCCAGCAGTCGTGCAGGGGGATTCTACGAGCAGTACTTC CASSRAGGFYEQYF - TRBJ2-7 TRBV27 TRBD1
TGTGCCAGCAGCTTAGCTCAGGGGAATCAGCCCCAGCATTTT CASSLAQGNQPQHF - TRBJ1-5 TRBV7-2 -
TGTGCCAGCAGCGTAGCTAGCGGGGGGGCCCTAAATGAGCAGTTCTTC CASSVASGGALNEQFF - TRBJ2-1 TRBV9 TRBD2
TGCGCCAGCAGCCTAGCGGGGGCTTTACAAGAGACCCAGTACTTC CASSLAGALQETQYF - TRBJ2-5 TRBV5-1 TRBD2
TGTGCCAGCAGCCCCCTAGCGGGGGGCCTATACAATGAGCAGTTCTTC CASSPLAGGLYNEQFF - TRBJ2-1 TRBV9 TRBD2
TGTGCCAGCAGTCCCGGGGGGGTATACACCGGGGAGCTGTTTTTT CASSPGGVYTGELFF once TRBJ2-2 TRBV6-5 TRBD2
TGCAGTGCTTTAACGGGGAGCGAGCAGTACTTC CSALTGSEQYF - TRBJ2-7 TRBV20-1 -
TGTGCCAGCAGCCTTGAGTCGGACATAAAAAAACTGTTTTTT CASSLESDIKKLFF once TRBJ1-4 TRBV5-4 -
TGTGCCAGCAGCTTAGGTAGGGGGTACGAGCAGTACTTC CASSLGRGYEQYF - TRBJ2-7 TRBV7-2 -
TGTGCCTGGAGTGCGGGGGATGATCAGCCCCAGCATTTT CAWSAGDDQPQHF - TRBJ1-5 TRBV30 -
TGTGCCAGCGGGACAGCCTCTAACTATGGCTACACCTTC CASGTASNYGYTF - TRBJ1-2 TRBV27 TRBD1
TGCAGCGTTACCCCAGGGGTGGATCAGCCCCAGCATTTT CSVTPGVDQPQHF once TRBJ1-5 TRBV29-1 -
TGTGCCAGTAGTATTGGGACAGGGTTGTACGAGCAGTACTTC CASSIGTGLYEQYF - TRBJ2-7 TRBV19 TRBD1
TGTGCCAGCAGTGATCGACAGGGGGGTATGGACTACGAGCAGTACTTC CASSDRQGGMDYEQYF once TRBJ2-7 TRBV6-1 TRBD1
TGTGCAAGTCGCCTCGGACAGACTAATGAAAAACTGTTTTTT CASRLGQTNEKLFF - TRBJ1-4 TRBV12-2 -
TGTGCCAGCAGGCTCCTCGTGGGGGCAAATCAGCCCCAGCATTTT CASRLLVGANQPQHF few TRBJ1-5 TRBV6-5 -
TGCAGCGTCAAGGACAAAAACTATGGCTACACCTTC CSVKDKNYGYTF - TRBJ1-2 TRBV29-1 -
TGTGCCAGCAGCCGGACAGGGAGATACGAGCAGTACTTC CASSRTGRYEQYF - TRBJ2-7 TRBV14 TRBD1
TGTGCTAGTGGTTTGGAGGGAGGGTACAGTGGCTACACCTTC CASGLEGGYSGYTF - TRBJ1-2 TRBV12-5 -
TGTGCCAGCAGCGCGGGACTAGCGGGGGGAACCTCCTACGAGCAGTACTTC CASSAGLAGGTSYEQYF - TRBJ2-7 TRBV9 TRBD2
TGTGCCAGTAGTACTCGACAGGTTACCTACGAGCAGTACTTC CASSTRQVTYEQYF - TRBJ2-7 TRBV19 -